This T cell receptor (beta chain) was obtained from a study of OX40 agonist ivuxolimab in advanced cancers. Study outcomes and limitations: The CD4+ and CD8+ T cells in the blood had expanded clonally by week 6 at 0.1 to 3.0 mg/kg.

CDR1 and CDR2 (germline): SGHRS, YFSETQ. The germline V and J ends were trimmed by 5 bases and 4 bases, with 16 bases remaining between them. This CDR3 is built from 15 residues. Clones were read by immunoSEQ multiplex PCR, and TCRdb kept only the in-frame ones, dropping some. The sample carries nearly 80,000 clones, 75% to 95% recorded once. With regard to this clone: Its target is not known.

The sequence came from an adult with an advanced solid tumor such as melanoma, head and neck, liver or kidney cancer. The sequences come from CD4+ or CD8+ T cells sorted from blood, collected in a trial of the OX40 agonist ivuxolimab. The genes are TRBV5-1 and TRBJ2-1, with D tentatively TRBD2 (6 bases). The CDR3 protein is CASSSYGREYNEQFF. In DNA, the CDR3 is TGCGCCAGCAGTTCGTACGGGCGGGAATACAATGAGCAGTTCTTC.